Below are 32 T cell receptor beta chains sequenced from a single sample in a study of control samples from healthy donors and cancer patients. Data came from immunoSEQ multiplex PCR; TCRdb stores just in-frame clones and leaves some out. The data contain about 180,000 clones, nearly 90% of them seen just once; the ten biggest clones take up approximately 1.5%. Material for sequencing was blood. These receptors were obtained from a woman aged 50 to 65 in good health.

The chain has TRBV24-1 and TRBJ2-4; 8 bases agree with TRBD1. Trimming cost V 7 bases and J 6 bases; bases outside gene matches: 4. Germline assignment: CDR1 KGHDR and CDR2 SFDVKD. This CDR3 is built from 13 residues. The CDR3 region has the DNA TGTGCCACCAGCGATACAGGGGGAAACATTCAGTACTTC. It is translated as CATSDTGGNIQYF.

This chain uses TRBV19 with TRBJ2-7; TRBD1 agrees at 8 bases. V lost 5 bases and J lost 9; bases outside the gene matches: 15. Germline loops: CDR1 LNHDA, CDR2 SQIVND (reference sequence). The CDR3 runs to 15 residues. DNA of the CDR3: TGTGCCAGTAGTCCTACCGGGACAGGTGGTTATGGGCAGTACTTC. The encoded protein is CASSPTGTGGYGQYF.

The chain carries TRBV9 and TRBJ2-7; tentatively, D is TRBD1 or TRBD2 (6 bases each). The CDR3 contains 15 residues. Germline V gene lookup returns CDR1 SGDLS and CDR2 YYNGEE. V was clipped by 2 bases and J by 3 bases, with 15 bases between them. CDR3 nucleotide sequence: TGTGCCAGCAGCGTCGAGGGGGGCAGAAACTACGAGCAGTACTTC. Protein sequence: CASSVEGGRNYEQYF.

CDR3 amino acids: CASSRDRGEKLFF. CDR3 sequence (DNA): TGTGCCAGCTCACGGGACAGGGGTGAAAAACTGTTTTTT. The chain recombines TRBV18 with TRBJ1-4; 10 positions agree with TRBD1. The germline V gene has CDR1 KGHSH and CDR2 LQKENI. The CDR3 consists of 13 residues. Trimming at V came to 4 bases and at J to 7 bases, leaving 0 bases not matched to a gene.

This clone was observed a single time. The V call is TRBV28, the J call TRBJ2-7; D is perhaps TRBD2 (5 bases). Germline lookup yields CDR1 MDHEN and CDR2 SYDVKM. V dropped 5 bases and J dropped 4 bases, with 15 bases sitting between them. This CDR3 contains 14 residues. Here the CDR3 reads CASSVGVTAYEQYF. The DNA of the CDR3 is TGTGCCAGCAGTGTCGGGGTGACGGCTTACGAGCAGTACTTC.

This clone appeared a few times. The chain has TRBV6-1 and TRBJ2-5, with D possibly being TRBD1 or TRBD2 (5 bases each). CDR1 and CDR2 from the germline V gene are MNHNS and SASEGT. The CDR3 totals 13 residues. V gave up 3 bases and J gave up 0 bases, with 5 bases separating them. The CDR3 is CASSEGHQETQYF. DNA for the CDR3: TGTGCCAGCAGTGAGGGACACCAAGAGACCCAGTACTTC.

This clone has only one observation. The CDR3 coding sequence is TGTGCCAGCAGCGGAAGGCAGAATAATTCACCCCTCCACTTT. As protein: CASSGRQNNSPLHF. The rearrangement uses TRBV11-3 and TRBJ1-6; D gene uncertain. The V end lost 5 bases, the J end lost 5 bases, and 10 bases lay between the germline ends. Germline V gene lookup returns CDR1 SGHNT and CDR2 YENEEA. The CDR3 has 14 amino acids.

The chain has TRBV6-2 or TRBV6-3 and TRBJ1-1; TRBD1 matches at 9 bases. Trimming took 4 bases from V and 3 from J; bases not matched to a gene: 9. From germline, CDR1 is MNHEY and CDR2 SVGEGT. This CDR3 has 16 amino acids. Here the CDR3 reads CASSSDTGGLDTEAFF. The CDR3 DNA is TGTGCCAGCAGTTCCGATACAGGGGGCTTGGACACTGAAGCTTTCTTT.

V is TRBV9 and J is TRBJ2-3; the D is unclear. Trimming cost V 0 bases and J 2 bases, with 7 bases left between them. Per the germline V gene, CDR1 is SGDLS and CDR2 is YYNGEE. This CDR3 contains 14 residues. The DNA of the CDR3 is TGTGCCAGCAGCGTAGGAAGGGACACAGATACGCAGTATTTT. Its translation is CASSVGRDTDTQYF.

The chain carries TRBV28 and TRBJ2-7; D is unclear. V gave up 6 bases and J gave up 2 bases, with 17 bases separating them. CDR3 size: 15 residues. The germline gives CDR1 MDHEN, CDR2 SYDVKM. This CDR3 reads CASRPSGRRTYEQYF. The CDR3 nucleotides are TGTGCCAGCAGACCCTCCGGACGGCGAACCTACGAGCAGTACTTC.

This sequence joins TRBV4-3 and TRBJ2-7; possible D gene TRBD1, 6 bases. This CDR3 is 15 amino acids long. Trimming took 1 base from V and 3 from J, leaving 13 bases between them. The V gene's germline CDR1 is LGHNA and CDR2 YSLEER. The CDR3 sequence: CASSQGLQGFYEQYF. The DNA of the CDR3 is TGCGCCAGCAGCCAAGGTTTACAGGGATTCTACGAGCAGTACTTC.

This sequence joins TRBV5-4 and TRBJ2-7; D uncertain. CDR3 length equals 15 residues. Germline lookup yields CDR1 SGHNT and CDR2 YYREEE (reference sequence). Trimming took 4 bases from V and 3 from J, leaving 17 bases between them. The CDR3 bases are TGTGCCAGCAGCATGGACGGACCGACCTACTACGAGCAGTACTTC. Translated: CASSMDGPTYYEQYF.

The chain uses TRBV29-1 and TRBJ2-1, with 8 bases that match TRBD2. Per germline, CDR1 SQVTM and CDR2 ANQGSEA. After removal of 6 bases from V and 7 bases from J, the junction contained 14 bases not matched to a gene. The CDR3 has 15 amino acids. CDR3 protein: CSVGSFAGGGNEQFF. As DNA, the CDR3 is TGCAGCGTGGGCTCCTTTGCGGGAGGCGGTAATGAGCAGTTCTTC.

The J gene is TRBJ1-3, the V gene TRBV7-9; TRBD1 is a possible D gene (5 bases). The V gene's germline CDR1 is SEHNR and CDR2 FQNEAQ (reference sequence). The V end was cut by 5 bases, the J end by 0 bases, with 11 bases between. This CDR3 is built from 15 residues. CDR3 residues: CASSPRGLSGNTIYF. The CDR3 region has the DNA TGTGCCAGCAGCCCAAGGGGTCTCTCTGGAAACACCATATATTTT. Filled out from reference TRBV7-9 and TRBJ1-3, the complete variable domain reads DTGVSQNPRHKITKRGQNVTFRCDPISEHNRLYWYRQTLGQGPEFLTYFQNEAQLEKSRLLSDRFSAERPKGSFSTLEIQRTEQGDSAMYLCASSPRGLSGNTIYFGEGSWLTVV.

J is TRBJ1-2 and V is TRBV6-4; D is perhaps TRBD1 (6 bases). V lost 4 bases and J lost 1, with 10 bases in between. The CDR3 spans 14 residues. Germline assignment: CDR1 MRHNA and CDR2 SNTAGT. The CDR3 protein is CASSVGGGNYGYTF. The DNA of the CDR3 is TGTGCCAGCAGTGTAGGAGGGGGTAACTATGGCTACACCTTC.

The rearrangement joins TRBV5-1 to TRBJ2-3, with D unresolved. The CDR3 runs 15 residues. The V end was cut by 0 bases, the J end by 4 bases, with 12 bases between. Germline CDR1 is SGHRS and CDR2 is YFSETQ. The CDR3 nucleotides read TGCGCCAGCAGCTTGGAACAGCGAGTTTCAGATACGCAGTATTTT. This sequence encodes CASSLEQRVSDTQYF.

The chain joins TRBV11-2 to TRBJ1-6; D is perhaps TRBD1 (5 bases). The V and J ends lost 2 bases and 1 base respectively, with 15 bases between them. The germline CDR1 and CDR2 sequences are SGHAT and FQNNGV. This CDR3 has 18 amino acids. In nucleotides, the CDR3 is TGTGCCAGCAGCTTAAAAGGGGCGCTTCAGTCCTATAATTCACCCCTCCACTTT. It yields the protein CASSLKGALQSYNSPLHF.

The chain couples TRBV4-3 to TRBJ2-7, with TRBD1 matching 9 bases. Per the germline V gene, CDR1 is LGHNA and CDR2 is YSLEER. The V and J ends lost 3 bases and 0 bases, in that order; junction bases with no gene match: 9. The CDR3 has 17 amino acids. CDR3 in DNA: TGCGCCAGCAGCCAGGCTATTACAGGGGGCGCCTCCTACGAGCAGTACTTC. Protein sequence: CASSQAITGGASYEQYF.

The chain links TRBV29-1 to TRBJ2-3; D not certain. The V end lost 4 bases, the J end lost 5 bases, and 7 bases lay between the germline ends. The CDR3 runs to 11 residues. Germline loops: CDR1 SQVTM, CDR2 ANQGSEA. CDR3 sequence reads: CSVAPQDTQYF. CDR3 sequence (DNA): TGCAGCGTTGCACCACAAGATACGCAGTATTTT.

The chain uses TRBV21-1 and TRBJ2-6; no check of the table's D call, TRBD2, against the DNA was made. TRBV21-1 is an annotated pseudogene. This CDR3 contains 18 residues. CDR3 region: CASSNGGQGGSGANVLTF. The CDR3 DNA reads TGTGCCAGCAGCAACGGGGGGCAGGGAGGGTCTGGGGCCAACGTCCTGACTTTC.

The chain links TRBV9 to TRBJ1-4, with unresolved D. CDR1 and CDR2 from the germline V gene are SGDLS and YYNGEE. V shed 4 bases and J shed 4 bases, with 11 bases lying between them. CDR3 length equals 14 residues. CDR3 in DNA: TGTGCCAGCAGCTTGAAACAAAATAATGAAAAACTGTTTTTT. Translating gives CASSLKQNNEKLFF.

This chain links TRBV5-4 with TRBJ2-7, with 11 positions matching TRBD2. Germline V gene sequence: CDR1 SGHNT, CDR2 YYREEE (reference sequence). V lost 4 bases and J lost 3; bases outside the gene matches: 12. The CDR3 is made up of 17 amino acids. The CDR3 region is CASSLGASGRSIYEQYF. Written as DNA, the CDR3 is TGTGCCAGCAGCCTGGGGGCTAGCGGGAGGAGTATCTACGAGCAGTACTTC. Full variable domain (missing parts from reference TRBV5-4 and TRBJ2-7): ETGVTQSPTHLIKTRGQQVTLRCSSQSGHNTVSWYQQALGQGPQFIFQYYREEENGRGNFPPRFSGLQFPNYSSELNVNALELDDSALYLCASSLGASGRSIYEQYFGPGTRLTVT.

The rearrangement links TRBV7-9 to TRBJ1-1; no clear D. This CDR3 region has 15 residues. The germline CDR1 and CDR2 sequences are SEHNR and FQNEAQ (reference sequence). V was shortened by 2 bases and J by 3 bases, with 13 bases between the two germline ends. The CDR3 DNA reads as TGTGCCAGCAGCTTATATTGGAACAGTCACACTGAAGCTTTCTTT. It yields the protein CASSLYWNSHTEAFF.

The chain joins TRBV7-2 to TRBJ2-5; 15 bases are a match to TRBD2. CDR1 and CDR2 (germline): SGHTA, FQGNSA. Germline trimming cut 5 bases from V and 5 bases from J; bases unmatched to any gene: 6. The CDR3 runs 16 residues. Here the CDR3 DNA reads TGTGCCAGCAGCCCAGGACTAGCGGGGGGGCTGGAGACCCAGTACTTC. The encoded protein is CASSPGLAGGLETQYF.

CDR3 region: CASRVGGTQETQYF. The CDR3 DNA is TGCGCCAGCAGGGTGGGGGGCACCCAAGAGACCCAGTACTTC. J is TRBJ2-5 and V is TRBV5-1; D could derive from TRBD1 or TRBD2 (6 bases each). The germline gives CDR1 SGHRS, CDR2 YFSETQ. The V end was cut by 5 bases, the J end by 1 base, with 12 bases between. This CDR3 spans 14 amino acids.

This clone came up a few times. This rearrangement joins TRBV30 to TRBJ1-1, with no clear D. Germline loops: CDR1 GTSNPN, CDR2 SVGIG (reference sequence). V lost 3 bases, J lost 1 base, and 18 bases lay in between. The CDR3 is 16 amino acids. CDR3 DNA: TGTGCCTGGAGCCCTCTAAGCGGGCGGCAGAACACTGAAGCTTTCTTT. It translates to CAWSPLSGRQNTEAFF.

The V gene is TRBV5-1, the J gene TRBJ2-7; possible D gene TRBD2, 7 bases. Looked up from germline, CDR1 is SGHRS and CDR2 is YFSETQ. This CDR3 spans 13 amino acids. V was cut by 4 bases and J by 10 bases, with 18 bases left in between. The CDR3 region is CASSDRGRGSQYF. In nucleotides, the CDR3 is TGCGCCAGCAGCGACCGGGGGCGGGGGTCTCAGTACTTC.

The chain has TRBV19 and TRBJ1-5, with D possibly TRBD1 on 6 matching bases. V was pared by 7 bases and J by 5 bases, with 9 bases between. This CDR3 region has 12 residues. The V gene's germline CDR1 is LNHDA and CDR2 SQIVND (reference sequence). For the CDR3, the DNA is TGTGCCAGTACTTCAGGGGATCAGCCCCAGCATTTT. It encodes CASTSGDQPQHF.

CDR3 coding DNA: TGTGCCAGCAGAGCAGGGGGCGGACTTAATTCACCCCTCCACTTT. Amino acid sequence: CASRAGGGLNSPLHF. The J gene is TRBJ1-6, the V gene TRBV14, with 8 bases identical to TRBD1. This CDR3 has 15 amino acids. Germline V CDR1 and CDR2: SGHDN, FVKESK. The J segment lost 6 bases and the V segment lost 6 bases, leaving 7 bases of the junction unmatched.

The genes are TRBV10-3 and TRBJ2-6; D is uncertain. CDR3 length equals 17 residues. Germline assignment: CDR1 ENHRY and CDR2 SYGVKD. V gave up 0 bases and J gave up 3 bases, with 12 bases separating them. The CDR3 spells CAISESPGRSGANVLTF. The CDR3 nucleotides read TGTGCCATCAGTGAGTCCCCGGGTAGGAGTGGGGCCAACGTCCTGACTTTC.

The V call is TRBV6-2 or TRBV6-3, the J call TRBJ2-3, with 10 nucleotides matching TRBD2. The germline CDR1 and CDR2 sequences are MNHEY and SVGEGT. The ends lost 5 bases at V and 5 bases at J; junction bases unmatched: 7. The CDR3 loop spans 15 amino acids. The CDR3: CASSAQLAGLDTQYF. The CDR3 DNA is TGTGCCAGCAGTGCGCAACTAGCGGGGTTAGATACGCAGTATTTT.

The chain combines TRBV4-3 with TRBJ1-6; D is ambiguous. Trimming removed 2 bases at V and 12 bases at J, with 11 bases between. CDR1 LGHNA and CDR2 YSLEER come from the germline V gene. The CDR3 runs to 13 residues. CDR3 amino acids: CASSQTTKLPLHF. In DNA form, the CDR3 reads TGCGCCAGCAGCCAAACTACAAAGCTACCCCTCCACTTT.